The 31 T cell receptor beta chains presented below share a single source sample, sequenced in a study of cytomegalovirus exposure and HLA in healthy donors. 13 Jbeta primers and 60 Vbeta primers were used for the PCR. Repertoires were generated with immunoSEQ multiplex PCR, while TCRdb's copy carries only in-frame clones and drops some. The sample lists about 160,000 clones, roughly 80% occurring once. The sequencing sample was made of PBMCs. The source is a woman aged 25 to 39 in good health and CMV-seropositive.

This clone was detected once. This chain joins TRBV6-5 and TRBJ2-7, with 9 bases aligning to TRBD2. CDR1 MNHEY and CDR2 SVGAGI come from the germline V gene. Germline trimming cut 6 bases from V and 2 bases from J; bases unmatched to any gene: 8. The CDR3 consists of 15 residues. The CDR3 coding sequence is TGTGCCAGCAGCGCTCTAGCGGGGAGAACCTACGAGCAGTACTTC. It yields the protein CASSALAGRTYEQYF.

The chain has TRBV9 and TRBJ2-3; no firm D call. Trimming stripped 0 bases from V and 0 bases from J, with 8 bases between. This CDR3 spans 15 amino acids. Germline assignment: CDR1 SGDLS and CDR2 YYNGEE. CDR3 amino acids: CASSVVGTSTDTQYF. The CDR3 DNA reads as TGTGCCAGCAGCGTAGTTGGTACTAGCACAGATACGCAGTATTTT.

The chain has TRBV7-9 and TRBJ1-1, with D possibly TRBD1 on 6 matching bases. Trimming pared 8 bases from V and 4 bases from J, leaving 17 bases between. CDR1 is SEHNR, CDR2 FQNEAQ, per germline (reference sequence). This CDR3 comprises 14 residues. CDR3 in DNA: TGTGCCAGCTCCGAGAAGGGGGTGGTCACTGAAGCTTTCTTT. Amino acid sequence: CASSEKGVVTEAFF.

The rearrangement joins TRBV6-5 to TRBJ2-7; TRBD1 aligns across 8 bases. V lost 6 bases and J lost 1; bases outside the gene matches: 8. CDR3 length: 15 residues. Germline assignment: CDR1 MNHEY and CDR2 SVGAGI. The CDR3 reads CASRVTGGWSYEQYF. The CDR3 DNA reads TGTGCCAGCAGGGTCACAGGGGGTTGGTCCTACGAGCAGTACTTC.

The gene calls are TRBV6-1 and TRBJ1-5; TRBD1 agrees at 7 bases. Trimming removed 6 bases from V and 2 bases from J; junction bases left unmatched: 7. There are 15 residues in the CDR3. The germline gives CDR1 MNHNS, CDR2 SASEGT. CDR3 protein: CASSRNRGGNQPQHF. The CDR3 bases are TGTGCCAGCAGCCGCAACAGGGGCGGCAATCAGCCCCAGCATTTT.

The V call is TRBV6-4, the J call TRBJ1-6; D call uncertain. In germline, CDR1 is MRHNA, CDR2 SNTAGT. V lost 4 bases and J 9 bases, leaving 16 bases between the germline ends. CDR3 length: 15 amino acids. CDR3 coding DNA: TGTGCCAGCAGTGTGCAGGCCTCCCGTGGTTCACCCCTCCACTTT. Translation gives CASSVQASRGSPLHF.

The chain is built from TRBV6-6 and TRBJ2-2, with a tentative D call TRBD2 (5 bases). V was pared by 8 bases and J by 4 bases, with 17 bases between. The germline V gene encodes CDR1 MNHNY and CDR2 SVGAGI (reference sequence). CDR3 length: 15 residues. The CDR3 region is CASANAGEGTGELFF. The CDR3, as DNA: TGTGCCAGCGCCAATGCGGGCGAGGGCACCGGGGAGCTGTTTTTT.

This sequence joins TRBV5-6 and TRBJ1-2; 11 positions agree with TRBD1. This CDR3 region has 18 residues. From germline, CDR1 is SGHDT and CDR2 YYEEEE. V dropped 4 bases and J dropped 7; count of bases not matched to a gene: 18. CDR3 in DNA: TGTGCCAGCAGCCCAGCCGGGACAGGGGGTTCTTACCGACGTGGCTACACCTTC. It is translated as CASSPAGTGGSYRRGYTF.

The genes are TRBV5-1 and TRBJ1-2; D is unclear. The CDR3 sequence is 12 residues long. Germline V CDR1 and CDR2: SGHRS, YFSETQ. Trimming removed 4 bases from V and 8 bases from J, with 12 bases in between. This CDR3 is CASSGSGSGYTF. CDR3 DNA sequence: TGCGCCAGCAGCGGATCCGGGAGCGGCTACACCTTC.

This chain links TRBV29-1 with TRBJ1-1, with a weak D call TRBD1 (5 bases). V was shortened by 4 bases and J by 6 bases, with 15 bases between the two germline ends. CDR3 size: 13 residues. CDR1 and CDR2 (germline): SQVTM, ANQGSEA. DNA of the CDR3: TGCAGCGTTGCAGCCTCAGGGCTCGCTGAAGCTTTCTTT. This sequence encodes CSVAASGLAEAFF. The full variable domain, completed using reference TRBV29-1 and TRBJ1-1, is SAVISQKPSRDICQRGTSLTIQCQVDSQVTMMFWYRQQPGQSLTLIATANQGSEATYESGFVIDKFPISRPNLTFSTLTVSNMSPEDSSIYLCSVAASGLAEAFFGQGTRLTVV.

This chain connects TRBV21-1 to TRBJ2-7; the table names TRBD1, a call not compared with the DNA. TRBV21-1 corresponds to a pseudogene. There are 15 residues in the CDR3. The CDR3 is CASSNAGTVLGEQYF. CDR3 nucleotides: TGTGCCAGCAGCAATGCCGGGACAGTCTTGGGGGAGCAGTACTTC.

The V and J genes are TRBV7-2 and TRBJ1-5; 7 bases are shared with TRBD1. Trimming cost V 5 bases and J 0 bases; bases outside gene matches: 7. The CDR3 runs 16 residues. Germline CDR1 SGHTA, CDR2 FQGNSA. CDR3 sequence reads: CASSLGTVYSNQPQHF. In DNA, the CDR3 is TGTGCCAGCAGCCTCGGGACAGTTTATAGCAATCAGCCCCAGCATTTT.

CDR3 protein: CASSLNMGGLGEQYF. The DNA of the CDR3 is TGTGCCAGCAGCTTAAATATGGGGGGACTAGGCGAGCAGTACTTC. The rearrangement links TRBV7-2 to TRBJ2-7; TRBD2 aligns across 8 bases. V dropped 2 bases and J dropped 6; count of bases not matched to a gene: 9. The CDR3 extends over 15 amino acids. The V gene's germline CDR1 is SGHTA and CDR2 FQGNSA.

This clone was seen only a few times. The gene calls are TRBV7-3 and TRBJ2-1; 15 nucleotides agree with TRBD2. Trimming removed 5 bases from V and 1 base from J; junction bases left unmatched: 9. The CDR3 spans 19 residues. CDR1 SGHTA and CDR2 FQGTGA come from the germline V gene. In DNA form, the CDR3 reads TGTGCCAGCAGCGGAGGACTAGCGGGGGGGCTAGCGTCCTACAATGAGCAGTTCTTC. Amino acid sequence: CASSGGLAGGLASYNEQFF.

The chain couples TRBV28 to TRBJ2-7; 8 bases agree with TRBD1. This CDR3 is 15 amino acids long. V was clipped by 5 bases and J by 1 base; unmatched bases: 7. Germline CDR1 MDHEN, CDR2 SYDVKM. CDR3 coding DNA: TGTGCCAGCAGTCGCCCCCGGGACAGGTCCTACGAGCAGTACTTC. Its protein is CASSRPRDRSYEQYF.

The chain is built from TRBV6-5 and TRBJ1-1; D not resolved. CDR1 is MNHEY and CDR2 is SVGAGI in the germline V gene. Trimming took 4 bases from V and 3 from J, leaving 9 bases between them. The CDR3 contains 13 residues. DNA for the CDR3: TGTGCCAGCAGTTTGGGCAGTTACACTGAAGCTTTCTTT. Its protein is CASSLGSYTEAFF.

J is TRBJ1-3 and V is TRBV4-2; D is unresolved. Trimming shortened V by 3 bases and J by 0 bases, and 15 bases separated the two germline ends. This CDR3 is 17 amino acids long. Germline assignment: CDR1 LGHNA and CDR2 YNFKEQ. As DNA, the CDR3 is TGTGCCAGCAGCCAGGATCGAGGATACGTCTCTGGAAACACCATATATTTT. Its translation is CASSQDRGYVSGNTIYF.

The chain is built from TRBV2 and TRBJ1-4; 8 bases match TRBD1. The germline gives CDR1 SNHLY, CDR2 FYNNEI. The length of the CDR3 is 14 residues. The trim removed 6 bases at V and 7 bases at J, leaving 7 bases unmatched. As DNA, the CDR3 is TGTGCCAGCAGCGAACCCGGGACAGGTGAAAAACTGTTTTTT. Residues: CASSEPGTGEKLFF. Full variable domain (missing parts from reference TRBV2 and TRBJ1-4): EPEVTQTPSHQVTQMGQEVILRCVPISNHLYFYWYRQILGQKVEFLVSFYNNEISEKSEIFDDQFSVERPDGSNFTLKIRSTKLEDSAMYFCASSEPGTGEKLFFGSGTQLSVL.

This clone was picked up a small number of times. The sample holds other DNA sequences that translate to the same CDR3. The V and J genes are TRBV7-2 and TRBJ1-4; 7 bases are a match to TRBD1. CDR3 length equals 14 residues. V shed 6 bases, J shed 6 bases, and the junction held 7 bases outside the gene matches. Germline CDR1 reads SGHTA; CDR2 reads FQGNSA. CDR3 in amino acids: CASSRQGRDEKLFF. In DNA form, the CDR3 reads TGTGCCAGCAGTCGACAGGGTAGAGATGAAAAACTGTTTTTT. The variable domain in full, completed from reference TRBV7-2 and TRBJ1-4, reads GAGVSQSPSNKVTEKGKDVELRCDPISGHTALYWYRQSLGQGLEFLIYFQGNSAPDKSGLPSDRFSAERTGGSVSTLTIQRTQQEDSAVYLCASSRQGRDEKLFFGSGTQLSVL.

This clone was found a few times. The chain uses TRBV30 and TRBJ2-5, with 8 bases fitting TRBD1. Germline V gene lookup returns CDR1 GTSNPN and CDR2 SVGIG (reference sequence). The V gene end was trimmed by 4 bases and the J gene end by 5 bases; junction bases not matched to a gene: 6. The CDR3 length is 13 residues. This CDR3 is CAWTGGSWETQYF. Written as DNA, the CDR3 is TGTGCCTGGACAGGGGGCTCCTGGGAGACCCAGTACTTC.

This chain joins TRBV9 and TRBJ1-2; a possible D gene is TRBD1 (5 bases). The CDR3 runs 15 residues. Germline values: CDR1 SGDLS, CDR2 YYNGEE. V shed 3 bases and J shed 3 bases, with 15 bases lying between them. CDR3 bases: TGTGCCAGCAGCGGAGGACCAGGGACTCACTATGGCTACACCTTC. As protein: CASSGGPGTHYGYTF.

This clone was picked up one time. CDR3 region: CASSSGPTRGNEKLFF. The CDR3 DNA reads as TGTGCCAGCAGTTCGGGCCCTACGCGGGGTAATGAAAAACTGTTTTTT. J is TRBJ1-4 and V is TRBV6-6; D not resolved. The V end lost 4 bases, the J end lost 4 bases, and 16 bases lay between the germline ends. CDR3 length equals 16 residues. Per germline, CDR1 MNHNY and CDR2 SVGAGI (reference sequence).

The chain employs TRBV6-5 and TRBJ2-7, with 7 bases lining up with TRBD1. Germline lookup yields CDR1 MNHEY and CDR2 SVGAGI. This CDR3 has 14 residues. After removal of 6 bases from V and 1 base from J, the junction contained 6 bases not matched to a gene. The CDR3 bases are TGTGCCAGCAGGTACACAGGGGCTTCCTACGAGCAGTACTTC. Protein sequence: CASRYTGASYEQYF.

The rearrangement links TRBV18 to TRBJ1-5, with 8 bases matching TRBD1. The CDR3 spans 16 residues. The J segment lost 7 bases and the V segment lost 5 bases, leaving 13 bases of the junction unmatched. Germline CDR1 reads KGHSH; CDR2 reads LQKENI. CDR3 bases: TGTGCCAGCTCAGCCGGGACAGGTTCTGCGCGGCAGCCCCAGCATTTT. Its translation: CASSAGTGSARQPQHF.

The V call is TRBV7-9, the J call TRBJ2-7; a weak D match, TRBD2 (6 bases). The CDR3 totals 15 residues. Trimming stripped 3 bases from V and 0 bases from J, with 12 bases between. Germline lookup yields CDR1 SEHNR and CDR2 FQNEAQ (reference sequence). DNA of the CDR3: TGTGCCAGCAGCTTCGCGGGGACCAGCTCCTACGAGCAGTACTTC. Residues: CASSFAGTSSYEQYF.

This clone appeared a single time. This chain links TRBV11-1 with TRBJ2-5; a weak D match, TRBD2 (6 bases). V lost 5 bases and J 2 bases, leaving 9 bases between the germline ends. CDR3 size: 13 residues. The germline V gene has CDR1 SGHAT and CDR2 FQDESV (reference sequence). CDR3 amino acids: CASSGGSQETQYF. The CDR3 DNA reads TGTGCCAGCAGCGGGGGGTCTCAAGAGACCCAGTACTTC.

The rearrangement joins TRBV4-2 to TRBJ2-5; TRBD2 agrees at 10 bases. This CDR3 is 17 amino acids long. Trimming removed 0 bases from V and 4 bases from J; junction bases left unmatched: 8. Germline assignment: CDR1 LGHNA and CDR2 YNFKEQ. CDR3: CASSQDSSGGGRETQYF. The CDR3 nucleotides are TGTGCCAGCAGCCAAGATTCGAGCGGGGGGGGGAGAGAGACCCAGTACTTC.

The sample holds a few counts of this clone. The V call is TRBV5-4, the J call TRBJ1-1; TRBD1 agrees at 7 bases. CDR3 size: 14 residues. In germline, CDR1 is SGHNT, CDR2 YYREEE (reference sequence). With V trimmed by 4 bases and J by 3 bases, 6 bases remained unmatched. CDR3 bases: TGTGCCAGCAGCCCGGGACAGACTTACACTGAAGCTTTCTTT. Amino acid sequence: CASSPGQTYTEAFF. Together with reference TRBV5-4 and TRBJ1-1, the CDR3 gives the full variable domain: ETGVTQSPTHLIKTRGQQVTLRCSSQSGHNTVSWYQQALGQGPQFIFQYYREEENGRGNFPPRFSGLQFPNYSSELNVNALELDDSALYLCASSPGQTYTEAFFGQGTRLTVV.

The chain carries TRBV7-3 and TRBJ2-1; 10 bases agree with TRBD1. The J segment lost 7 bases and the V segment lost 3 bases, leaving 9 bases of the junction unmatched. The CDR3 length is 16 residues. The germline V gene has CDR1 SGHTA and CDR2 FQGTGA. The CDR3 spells CASSFAGTGDPNEQFF. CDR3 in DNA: TGTGCCAGCAGCTTCGCCGGGACAGGGGACCCAAATGAGCAGTTCTTC.

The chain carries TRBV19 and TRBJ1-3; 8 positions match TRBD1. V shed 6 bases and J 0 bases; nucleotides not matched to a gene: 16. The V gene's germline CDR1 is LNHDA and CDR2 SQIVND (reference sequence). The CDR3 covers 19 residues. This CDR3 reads CASSITGPGGLGSGNTIYF. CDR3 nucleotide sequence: TGTGCCAGTAGCATCACCGGGCCAGGGGGCCTTGGCTCTGGAAACACCATATATTTT.

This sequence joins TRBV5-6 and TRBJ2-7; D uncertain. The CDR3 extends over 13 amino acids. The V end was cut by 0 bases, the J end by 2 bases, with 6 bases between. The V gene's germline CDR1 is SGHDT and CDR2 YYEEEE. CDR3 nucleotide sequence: TGTGCCAGCAGCTTGGTTTCGGCCTACGAGCAGTACTTC. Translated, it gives CASSLVSAYEQYF.